The entry below describes one TCR beta chain. No antigen is known for it. Clones were read by immunoSEQ multiplex PCR, and TCRdb kept only the in-frame ones, dropping some. Altogether some 41,000 clones are present, more than 75% being singletons, with the ten largest covering roughly 3.6%. People who had autoimmune disease history or systemic immunosuppression were excluded. V was pared by 2 bases and J by 4 bases, with 18 bases between. CDR1 is SNHLY and CDR2 is FYNNEI in the germline V gene. This CDR3 contains 16 residues. This record belongs to a study of OX40 agonist ivuxolimab in advanced cancers. About the research overall: From about 20 to 79 years was the age range, with a mean of roughly 64 years, and approximately 84% were male.

Study findings and constraints: Both blood CD4+ and CD8+ T cells showed clonal growth by week 6 at 0.1 to 3.0 mg/kg.

The rearrangement joins TRBV2 to TRBJ2-7; D perhaps matches TRBD1 (7 bases). Source: CD4+ or CD8+ T cells sorted from blood, taken in a trial of the OX40 agonist ivuxolimab. The TCR originated in an adult with an advanced solid tumor such as melanoma, head and neck, liver or kidney cancer. CDR3 DNA sequence: TGTGCCAGCAGTGAAAGGAGGGACAGAACCACTTACGAGCAGTACTTC. This translates into CASSERRDRTTYEQYF.